This T cell receptor (beta chain) is drawn from a study of a mutant IDH1 vaccine in newly diagnosed glioma. About the study: All eight of the vaccinations patients received fell in weeks 1, 3, 5, 7, 11, 15, 19 and 23. Vaccination began 4-6 weeks post radiotherapy alone, or with temozolomide cycles. Patients got radiotherapy, temozolomide, or both beforehand, and most got both.

Profiling relied on immunoSEQ multiplex PCR, and the TCRdb table lists in-frame clones only, not all of them. The table has under 70,000 clones, about 87% seen once. Time point: week 23, last vaccination. Vaccination used 300 ug of mutant IDH1 20-mer peptide per dose, with topical imiquimod. Tumors from donors were new WHO grade 3 or 4 IDH1-mutant astrocytomas with ATRX loss. Details on this clone: Its antigen is undetermined.

CDR3 size: 14 residues. The germline gives CDR1 SGHTA, CDR2 FQGNSA. V dropped 2 bases and J dropped 0 bases, with 7 bases sitting between them. V and J are TRBV7-2 and TRBJ1-1; no reliable D call. This TCR derives from a young man with glioma. The sample was PBMCs, taken from a glioma patient whose treatment included an IDH1 peptide vaccine. The CDR3 DNA is TGTGCCAGCAGCTTACAGCCTTTGAACACTGAAGCTTTCTTT. Amino acid sequence: CASSLQPLNTEAFF.